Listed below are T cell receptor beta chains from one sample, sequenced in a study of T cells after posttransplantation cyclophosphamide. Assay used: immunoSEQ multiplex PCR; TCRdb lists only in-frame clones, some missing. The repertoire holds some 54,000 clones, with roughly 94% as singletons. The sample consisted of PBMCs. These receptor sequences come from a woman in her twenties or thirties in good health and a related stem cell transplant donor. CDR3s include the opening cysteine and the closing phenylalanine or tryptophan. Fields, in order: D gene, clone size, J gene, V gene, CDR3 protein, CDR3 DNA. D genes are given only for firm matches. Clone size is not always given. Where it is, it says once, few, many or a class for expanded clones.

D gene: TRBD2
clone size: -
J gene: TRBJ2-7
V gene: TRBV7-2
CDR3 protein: CASSKLAGGDEQYF
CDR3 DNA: TGTGCCAGCAGCAAACTAGCGGGGGGGGACGAGCAGTACTTC

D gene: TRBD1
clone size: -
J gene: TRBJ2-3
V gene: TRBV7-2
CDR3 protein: CASSLGRGRPRPTDTQYF
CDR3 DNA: TGTGCCAGCAGCTTGGGCAGGGGGCGTCCACGACCGACAGATACGCAGTATTTT

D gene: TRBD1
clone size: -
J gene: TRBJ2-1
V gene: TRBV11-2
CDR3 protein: CASSLSRDREIHEQFF
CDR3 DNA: TGTGCCAGCAGCTTGTCCCGGGACAGGGAAATTCATGAGCAGTTCTTC

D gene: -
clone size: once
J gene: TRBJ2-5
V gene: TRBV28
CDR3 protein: CASSPIKVEGPYQETQYF
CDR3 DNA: TGTGCCAGCAGTCCAATCAAGGTGGAGGGACCCTACCAAGAGACCCAGTACTTC

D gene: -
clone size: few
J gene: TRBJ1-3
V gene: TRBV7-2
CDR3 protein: CASSPGGNTIYF
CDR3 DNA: TGTGCCAGCAGCCCGGGAGGAAACACCATATATTTT

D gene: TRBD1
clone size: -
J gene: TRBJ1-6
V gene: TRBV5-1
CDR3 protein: CASSPLDRASSPLHF
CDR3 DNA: TGCGCCAGCAGCCCGTTGGACAGGGCAAGTTCACCCCTCCACTTT

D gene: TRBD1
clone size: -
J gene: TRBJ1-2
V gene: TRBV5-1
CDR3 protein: CASSLETGQGGWDYGYTF
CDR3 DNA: TGCGCCAGCAGCTTGGAAACGGGGCAGGGGGGATGGGACTATGGCTACACCTTC

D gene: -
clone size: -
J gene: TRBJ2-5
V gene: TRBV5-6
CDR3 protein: CASNLRSGQETQYF
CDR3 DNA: TGTGCCAGCAACCTAAGGAGCGGGCAAGAGACCCAGTACTTC

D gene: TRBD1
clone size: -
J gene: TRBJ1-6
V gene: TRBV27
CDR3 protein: CASSSHGERGPLNNSPLHF
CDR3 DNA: TGTGCCAGCAGCTCCCACGGGGAAAGGGGGCCCTTGAATAATTCACCCCTCCACTTT

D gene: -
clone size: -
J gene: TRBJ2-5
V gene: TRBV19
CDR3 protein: CASRPPGGQETQYF
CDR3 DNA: TGTGCCAGTAGGCCCCCCGGGGGCCAAGAGACCCAGTACTTC

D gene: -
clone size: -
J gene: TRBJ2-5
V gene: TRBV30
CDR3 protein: CAWSVTRGTQYF
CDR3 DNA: TGTGCCTGGAGTGTAACTCGGGGGACCCAGTACTTC

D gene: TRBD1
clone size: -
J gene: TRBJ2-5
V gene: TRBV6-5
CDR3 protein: CASSYSPGGQETQYF
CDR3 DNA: TGTGCCAGCAGTTATTCCCCAGGGGGCCAGGAGACCCAGTACTTC

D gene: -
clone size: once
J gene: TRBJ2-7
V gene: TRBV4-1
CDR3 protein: CASSQPTQGFYEQYF
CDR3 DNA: TGCGCCAGCAGCCAACCCACGCAGGGTTTTTACGAGCAGTACTTC

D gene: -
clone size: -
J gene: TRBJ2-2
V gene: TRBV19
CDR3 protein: CASSTQLVTGELFF
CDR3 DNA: TGTGCCAGTAGTACCCAACTAGTTACCGGGGAGCTGTTTTTT

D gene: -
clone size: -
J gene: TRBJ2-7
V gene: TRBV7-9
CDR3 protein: CASSPQVALSYEQYF
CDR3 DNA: TGTGCCAGCAGCCCCCAAGTCGCACTTTCCTACGAGCAGTACTTC

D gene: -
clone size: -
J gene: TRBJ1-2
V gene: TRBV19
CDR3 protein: CASRQGNHGYTF
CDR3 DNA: TGTGCCAGTCGGCAGGGTAATCATGGCTACACCTTC

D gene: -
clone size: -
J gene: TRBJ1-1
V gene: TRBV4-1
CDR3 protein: CASSQDRGAGMNTEAFF
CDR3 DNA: TGCGCCAGCAGCCAAGATCGAGGGGCGGGAATGAACACTGAAGCTTTCTTT

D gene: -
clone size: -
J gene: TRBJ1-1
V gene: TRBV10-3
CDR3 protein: CAIKSTGGGTEAFF
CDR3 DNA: TGTGCCATCAAATCGACGGGGGGTGGCACTGAAGCTTTCTTT

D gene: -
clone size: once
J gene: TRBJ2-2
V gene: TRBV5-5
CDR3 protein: CASSRVLGPGELFF
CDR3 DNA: TGTGCCAGCAGCCGCGTTCTTGGGCCCGGGGAGCTGTTTTTT

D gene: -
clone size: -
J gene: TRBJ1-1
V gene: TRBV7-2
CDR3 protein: CASSWQRNTEAFF
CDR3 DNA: TGTGCCAGCAGCTGGCAACGGAACACTGAAGCTTTCTTT

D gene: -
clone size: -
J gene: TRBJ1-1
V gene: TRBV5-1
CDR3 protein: CASSPGEDTEAFF
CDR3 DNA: TGCGCCAGCAGCCCGGGGGAGGACACTGAAGCTTTCTTT

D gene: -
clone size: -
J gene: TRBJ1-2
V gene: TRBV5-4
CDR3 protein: CASSSDSAGYTF
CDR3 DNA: TGTGCCAGCAGCTCCGACAGCGCCGGCTACACCTTC

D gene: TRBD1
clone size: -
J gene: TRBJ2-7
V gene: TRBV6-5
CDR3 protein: CASSQPQGKQYF
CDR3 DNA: TGTGCCAGCAGTCAACCACAGGGGAAGCAGTACTTC

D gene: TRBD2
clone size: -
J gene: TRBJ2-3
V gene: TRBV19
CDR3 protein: CASSIVAGRTDTQYF
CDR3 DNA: TGTGCCAGTAGTATAGTAGCGGGGCGCACAGATACGCAGTATTTT

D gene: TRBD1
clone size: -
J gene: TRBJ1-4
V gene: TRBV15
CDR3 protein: CATSPRSGQGGEKLFF
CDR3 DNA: TGTGCCACCAGCCCCAGGAGCGGACAGGGCGGTGAAAAACTGTTTTTT

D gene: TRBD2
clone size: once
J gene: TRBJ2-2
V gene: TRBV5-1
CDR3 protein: CASSIGTSGGVNTGELFF
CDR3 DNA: TGCGCCAGCAGCATCGGGACTAGCGGGGGGGTTAACACCGGGGAGCTGTTTTTT

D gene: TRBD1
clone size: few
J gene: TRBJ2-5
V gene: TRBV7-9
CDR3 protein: CASSLGDRGQETQYF
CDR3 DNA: TGTGCCAGCAGCTTAGGGGACAGGGGGCAAGAGACCCAGTACTTC

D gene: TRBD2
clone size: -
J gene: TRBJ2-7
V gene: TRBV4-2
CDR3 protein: CASSQDSPDVAGTKSYEQYF
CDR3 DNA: TGTGCCAGCAGCCAAGATAGTCCGGATGTCGCAGGGACTAAGAGCTACGAGCAGTACTTC

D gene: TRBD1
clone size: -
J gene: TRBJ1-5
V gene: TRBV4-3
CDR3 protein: CASSQEAGAGGNQPQHF
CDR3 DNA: TGCGCCAGCAGCCAAGAAGCCGGGGCAGGGGGTAATCAGCCCCAGCATTTT

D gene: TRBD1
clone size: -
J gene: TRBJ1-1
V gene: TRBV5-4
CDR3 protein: CASSANRGKNTEAFF
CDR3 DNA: TGTGCCAGCAGCGCGAACAGGGGGAAGAACACTGAAGCTTTCTTT

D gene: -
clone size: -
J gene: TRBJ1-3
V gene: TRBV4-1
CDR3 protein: CASSQENRIGALSGNTIYF
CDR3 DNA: TGCGCCAGCAGCCAAGAAAACCGGATAGGGGCCCTCTCTGGAAACACCATATATTTT

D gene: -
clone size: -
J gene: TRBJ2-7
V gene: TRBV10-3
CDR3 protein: CAISEGTGGTYEQYF
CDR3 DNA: TGTGCCATCAGTGAGGGAACAGGCGGAACCTACGAGCAGTACTTC

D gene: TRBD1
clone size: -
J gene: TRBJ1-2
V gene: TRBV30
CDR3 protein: CAWSGPRGAGGYTF
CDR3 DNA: TGTGCCTGGAGTGGCCCCAGGGGGGCCGGCGGCTACACCTTC

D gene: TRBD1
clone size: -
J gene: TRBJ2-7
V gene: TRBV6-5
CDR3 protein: CASSYRGQGTYEQYF
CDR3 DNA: TGTGCCAGCAGTTACAGGGGACAGGGAACCTACGAGCAGTACTTC

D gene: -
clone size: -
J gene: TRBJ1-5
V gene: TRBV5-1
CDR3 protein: CASSRGTQDNQPQHF
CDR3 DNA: TGCGCCAGCAGCCGGGGGACCCAAGACAATCAGCCCCAGCATTTT

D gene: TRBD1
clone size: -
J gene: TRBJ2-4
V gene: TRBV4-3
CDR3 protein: CASSQVLGGEGTKNIQYF
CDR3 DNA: TGCGCCAGCAGCCAAGTTTTAGGGGGCGAAGGAACCAAAAACATTCAGTACTTC

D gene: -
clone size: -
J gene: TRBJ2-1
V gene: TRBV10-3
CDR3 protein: CAINAGRNEQFF
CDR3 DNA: TGTGCCATCAATGCGGGGAGGAATGAGCAGTTCTTC

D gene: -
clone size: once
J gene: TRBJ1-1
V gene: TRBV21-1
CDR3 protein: CASAGGDGGRGTEAFF
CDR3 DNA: TGTGCCAGCGCCGGGGGAGACGGTGGGCGAGGCACTGAAGCTTTCTTT

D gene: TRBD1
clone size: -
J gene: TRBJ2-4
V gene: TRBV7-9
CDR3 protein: CASSTARTGLKNIQYF
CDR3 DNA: TGTGCCAGCAGCACGGCTCGGACAGGGCTAAAAAACATTCAGTACTTC

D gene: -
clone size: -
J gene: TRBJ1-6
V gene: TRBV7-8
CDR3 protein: CASSLVRTGNSPLHF
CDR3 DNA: TGTGCCAGCAGCTTAGTCAGAACAGGGAATTCACCCCTCCACTTT

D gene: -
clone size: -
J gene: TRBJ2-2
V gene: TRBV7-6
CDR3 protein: CASSLEYPGTNTGELFF
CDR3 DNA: TGTGCCAGCAGCTTAGAGTACCCCGGGACGAACACCGGGGAGCTGTTTTTT

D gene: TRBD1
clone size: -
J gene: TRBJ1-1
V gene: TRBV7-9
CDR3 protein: CASSSDPGQGANTEAFF
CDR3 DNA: TGTGCCAGCAGCTCCGACCCGGGACAGGGGGCGAACACTGAAGCTTTCTTT

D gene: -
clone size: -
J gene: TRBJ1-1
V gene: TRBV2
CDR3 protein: CASVGAGKVNTEAFF
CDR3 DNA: TGTGCCAGCGTGGGGGCCGGCAAAGTGAACACTGAAGCTTTCTTT

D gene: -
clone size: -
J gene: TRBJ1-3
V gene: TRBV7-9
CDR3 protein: CASSQSAASGNTIYF
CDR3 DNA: TGTGCCAGCAGCCAATCAGCAGCGTCTGGAAACACCATATATTTT

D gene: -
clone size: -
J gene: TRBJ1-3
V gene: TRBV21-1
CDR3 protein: CASSNPSTGLSSGNTIYF
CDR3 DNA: TGTGCCAGCAGCAACCCTTCGACAGGGTTGAGCTCTGGAAACACCATATATTTT

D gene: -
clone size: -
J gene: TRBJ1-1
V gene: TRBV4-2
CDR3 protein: CASSSRTAEVSEAFF
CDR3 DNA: TGTGCCAGCTCTTCCCGGACCGCGGAGGTCTCTGAAGCTTTCTTT

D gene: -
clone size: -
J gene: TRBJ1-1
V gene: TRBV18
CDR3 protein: CASSPRLNMNTEAFF
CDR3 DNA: TGTGCCAGCTCACCTCGACTGAACATGAACACTGAAGCTTTCTTT

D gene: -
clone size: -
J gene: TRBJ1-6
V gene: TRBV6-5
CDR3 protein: CASRGGYNSPLHF
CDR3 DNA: TGTGCCTCTAGGGGGGGCTATAATTCACCCCTCCACTTT

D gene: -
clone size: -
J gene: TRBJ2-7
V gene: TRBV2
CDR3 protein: CASSGRDEQYF
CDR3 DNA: TGTGCCAGCAGTGGCAGGGACGAGCAGTACTTC

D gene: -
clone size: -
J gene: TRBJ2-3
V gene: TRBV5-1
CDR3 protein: CASFWGTSTDTQYF
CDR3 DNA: TGCGCCAGCTTTTGGGGGACTAGCACAGATACGCAGTATTTT

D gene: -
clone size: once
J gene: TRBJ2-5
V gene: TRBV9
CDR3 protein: CASSVGARVQETQYF
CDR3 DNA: TGTGCCAGCAGCGTAGGCGCCAGGGTACAAGAGACCCAGTACTTC

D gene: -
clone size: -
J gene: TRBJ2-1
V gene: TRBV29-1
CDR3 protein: CSVGYYNEQFF
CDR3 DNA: TGCAGCGTTGGCTACTACAATGAGCAGTTCTTC

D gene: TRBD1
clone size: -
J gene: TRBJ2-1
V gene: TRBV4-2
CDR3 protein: CASSQVKTGTTPTSSYNEQFF
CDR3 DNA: TGTGCCAGCAGCCAAGTTAAGACAGGGACAACTCCTACTAGCTCCTACAATGAGCAGTTCTTC

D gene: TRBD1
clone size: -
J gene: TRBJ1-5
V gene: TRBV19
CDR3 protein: CASSRGTGVRPQHF
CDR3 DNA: TGTGCCAGTAGTAGGGGGACAGGGGTACGGCCCCAGCATTTT

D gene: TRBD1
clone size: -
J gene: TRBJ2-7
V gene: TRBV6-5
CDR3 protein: CASSSGTGRGKQYF
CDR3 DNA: TGTGCCAGCAGTTCCGGGACAGGGCGGGGTAAGCAGTACTTC

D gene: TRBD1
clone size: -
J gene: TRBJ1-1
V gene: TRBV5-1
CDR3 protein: CASSSQGQGDEAFF
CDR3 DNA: TGCGCCAGCAGCTCCCAGGGACAGGGCGATGAAGCTTTCTTT